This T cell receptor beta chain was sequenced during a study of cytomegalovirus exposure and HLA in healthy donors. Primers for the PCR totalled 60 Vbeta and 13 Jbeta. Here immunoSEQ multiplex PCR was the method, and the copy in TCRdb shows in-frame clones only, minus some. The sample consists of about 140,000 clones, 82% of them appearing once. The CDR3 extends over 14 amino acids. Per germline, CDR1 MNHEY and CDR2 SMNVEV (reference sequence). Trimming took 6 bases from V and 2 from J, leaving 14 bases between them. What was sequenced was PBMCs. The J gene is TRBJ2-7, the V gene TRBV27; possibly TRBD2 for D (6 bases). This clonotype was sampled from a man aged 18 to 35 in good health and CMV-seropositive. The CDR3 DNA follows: TGTGCCAGCAGCCTTAGCGGTACTGCCTACGAGCAGTACTTC. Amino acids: CASSLSGTAYEQYF.